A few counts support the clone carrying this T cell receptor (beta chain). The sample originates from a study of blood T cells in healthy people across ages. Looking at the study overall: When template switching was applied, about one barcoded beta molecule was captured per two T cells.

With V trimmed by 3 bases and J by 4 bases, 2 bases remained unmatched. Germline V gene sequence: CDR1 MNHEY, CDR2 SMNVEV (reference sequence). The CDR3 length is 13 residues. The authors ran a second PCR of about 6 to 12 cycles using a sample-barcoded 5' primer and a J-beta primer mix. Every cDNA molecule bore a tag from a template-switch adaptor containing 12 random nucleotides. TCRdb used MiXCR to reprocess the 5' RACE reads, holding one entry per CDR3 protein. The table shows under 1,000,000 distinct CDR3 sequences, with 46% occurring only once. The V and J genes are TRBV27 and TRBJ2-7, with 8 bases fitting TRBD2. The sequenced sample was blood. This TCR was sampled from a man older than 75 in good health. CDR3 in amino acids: CASSFGRDYEQYF. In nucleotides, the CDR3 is TGTGCCAGCAGTTTCGGGAGGGATTACGAGCAGTACTTC.